This T cell receptor (beta chain) was sequenced for a study of blood T cell repertoires in COVID-19. Study information: Whether acute or convalescent, the COVID-19 samples came from the United States, Italy and Spain. PBMCs, B-cell-depleted T cells, or T cells provided the cDNA or gDNA that made up the material.

In the authors' workflow: Quantification of nucleated cells was approximated via reference gene primer amplification. Method: immunoSEQ multiplex PCR; TCRdb's copy keeps in-frame clones and lacks some. That table gives V, J and clone size, and the DNA gave D and trimming. This table has 200,000 to 300,000 clones, more than 80% appearing once. J was trimmed by 5 bases and V by 6 bases; bases with no gene match: 12. Germline V gene sequence: CDR1 SGHRS, CDR2 YFSETQ. This CDR3 has 16 amino acids. The TCR sequence derives from a woman of 80 years or more with COVID-19, enrolled during active disease. Source material: peripheral blood. The V and J genes are TRBV5-1 and TRBJ2-1; TRBD2 agrees at 9 bases. CDR3 sequence reads: CASTVGALAGHNEQFF. CDR3 DNA sequence: TGCGCCAGCACCGTTGGGGCACTAGCGGGCCACAATGAGCAGTTCTTC.